These 5 T cell receptor beta chains were all obtained from the same sample, sequenced in a study of PD-L1 blockade in urothelial cancer. Time point given: peripheral blood 6 weeks after treatment start. Assay: immunoSEQ multiplex PCR; the TCRdb copy retains only in-frame clones and omits some. The data hold about 50,000 clones, with approximately 86% observed a single time. Material: PBMCs, obtained around atezolizumab (anti-PD-L1) treatment. These receptors originate from a man aged 55 to 69 with urothelial cancer.

This chain joins TRBV5-1 and TRBJ2-5; 9 nucleotides line up with TRBD1. The V segment lost 3 bases and the J segment 5 bases; nucleotides outside the gene matches: 5. Per the germline V gene, CDR1 is SGHRS and CDR2 is YFSETQ. This CDR3 spans 14 amino acids. CDR3 DNA: TGCGCCAGCAGCTACCGACAGGGGGGTGAGACCCAGTACTTC. It is translated as CASSYRQGGETQYF.

This clone has a single count. The chain uses TRBV2 and TRBJ2-7, with 9 bases matching TRBD1. V lost 4 bases and J lost 4; bases outside the gene matches: 11. The CDR3 is 16 amino acids. CDR1 SNHLY and CDR2 FYNNEI come from the germline V gene. In DNA, the CDR3 is TGTGCCAGCAGTGCCAAATTGGACAGGGGTTCGTACGAGCAGTACTTC. Its translation is CASSAKLDRGSYEQYF. The full variable domain, rest sourced from reference TRBV2 and TRBJ2-7, is EPEVTQTPSHQVTQMGQEVILRCVPISNHLYFYWYRQILGQKVEFLVSFYNNEISEKSEIFDDQFSVERPDGSNFTLKIRSTKLEDSAMYFCASSAKLDRGSYEQYFGPGTRLTVT.

The V gene is TRBV10-3, the J gene TRBJ1-5, with TRBD1 identical over 8 bases. The CDR3 is 15 residues long. Germline V lookup: CDR1 ENHRY, CDR2 SYGVKD. V trimming: 3 bases; J trimming: 5 bases; junction bases outside the gene matches: 6. CDR3 residues: CAISDPTGEDQPQHF. CDR3 bases: TGTGCCATCAGTGACCCGACAGGGGAAGATCAGCCCCAGCATTTT.

The chain has TRBV19 and TRBJ1-5; D is unresolved. Trimming stripped 5 bases from V and 11 bases from J, with 22 bases between. This CDR3 contains 15 residues. CDR1 and CDR2 from the germline V gene are LNHDA and SQIVND (reference sequence). This chain's CDR3 is CASSPRRPSTSAQHF. The DNA of the CDR3 is TGTGCCAGTAGTCCCAGACGCCCCTCGACATCAGCCCAGCATTTT.

The chain uses TRBV29-1 and TRBJ1-2; maybe TRBD1 (5 bases). Per the germline V gene, CDR1 is SQVTM and CDR2 is ANQGSEA. V lost 2 bases and J lost 8, with 21 bases in between. The CDR3 is made up of 15 amino acids. CDR3 loop: CSVEQGSLPPRGYTF. CDR3 sequence (DNA): TGCAGCGTTGAACAGGGCAGCCTCCCGCCACGGGGCTACACCTTC.